The 5 T cell receptor beta chains reported below all come from one sample, sequenced in a study of blood T cell repertoires in COVID-19. Some clones are missing from TCRdb's copy, which holds only in-frame ones; the method was immunoSEQ multiplex PCR. The data contain around 210,000 clones, approximately 86% of them singletons. Material: peripheral blood. The source is a man aged 18 to 35 with active or convalescent COVID-19.

V gene TRBV13 combines with J gene TRBJ1-3; D is uncertain. Germline CDR1 reads PRHDT; CDR2 reads FYEKMQ (reference sequence). With 5 bases removed from V and 4 bases from J, the gap between germline ends came to 9 bases. The length of the CDR3 is 13 residues. DNA for the CDR3: TGTGCCAGCAGCCTAACGACAGGAAACACCATATATTTT. Protein sequence: CASSLTTGNTIYF.

The chain combines TRBV7-9 with TRBJ1-6; D not certain. CDR3 length equals 14 residues. V was shortened by 3 bases and J by 9 bases, with 12 bases between the two germline ends. Germline CDR1 and CDR2: SEHNR and FQNEAQ (reference sequence). The CDR3, as DNA: TGTGCCAGCAGCTTCTTGAGCGTCCGTTCACCCCTCCACTTT. Translated: CASSFLSVRSPLHF.

The J gene is TRBJ1-3, the V gene TRBV7-8; 8 bases map to TRBD1. The V gene end was trimmed by 8 bases and the J gene end by 2 bases; junction bases not matched to a gene: 2. The V gene's germline CDR1 is SGHVS and CDR2 FQNEAQ. This CDR3 contains 13 residues. CDR3 nucleotide sequence: TGTGCCAGCGCGACAGGGGCTGGAAACACCATATATTTT. This translates into CASATGAGNTIYF.

Only one count was recorded for this clone. The rearrangement links TRBV18 to TRBJ1-3; the D gene is possibly TRBD1 (5 bases). Germline CDR1 and CDR2: KGHSH and LQKENI. CDR3 length: 16 residues. The V end was cut by 0 bases, the J end by 2 bases, with 11 bases between. The CDR3 loop reads CASSPPTAGTGNTIYF. In DNA form, the CDR3 reads TGTGCCAGCTCACCACCGACAGCTGGAACTGGAAACACCATATATTTT.

The CDR3 sequence is CASSYGLTYEQYF. The CDR3 nucleotides read TGTGCCAGCAGTTACGGGTTGACCTACGAGCAGTACTTC. This chain connects TRBV28 to TRBJ2-7, with D unclear. CDR3 length: 13 residues. Germline lookup yields CDR1 MDHEN and CDR2 SYDVKM. V lost 4 bases to trimming and J lost 2 bases, with 9 bases between them.